A selection of T cell receptor beta chains follows, all from one sample in a study of blood T cell repertoires in COVID-19. Produced via immunoSEQ multiplex PCR; TCRdb's table is partial and in-frame only. Among roughly 150,000 clones listed, about 86% were seen once. Input material: peripheral blood. The receptors come from a human donor in a cohort sampled during active COVID-19. CDR3s include the opening cysteine and the closing phenylalanine or tryptophan. Each record gives: V gene, clone size, D gene, J gene, CDR3 DNA, CDR3 protein. D genes are given only for firm matches. The listing skips clone size in some rows; elsewhere it reads once, few, many or a size class.

V: TRBV6-4
size: .
D: TRBD1
J: TRBJ1-6
DNA: TGTGCCAGCAGACCGGGACAGGGTTCTTCACCCCTCCACTTT
CDR3: CASRPGQGSSPLHF

V: TRBV6-6
size: .
D: TRBD1
J: TRBJ1-1
DNA: TGTGCCAGCAGTTACTCGATAGGTAGGGGGCGCGACGCTTTCTTT
CDR3: CASSYSIGRGRDAFF

V: TRBV5-1
size: .
D: TRBD1
J: TRBJ2-7
DNA: TGCGCCAGCAGCGCCGGACAGGCGTTCTACGAGCAGTACTTC
CDR3: CASSAGQAFYEQYF

V: TRBV5-8
size: once
D: .
J: TRBJ1-5
DNA: TGTGCCAGCAGCAGAGGGGGTAGCAATCAGCCCCAGCATTTT
CDR3: CASSRGGSNQPQHF

V: TRBV5-5
size: .
D: .
J: TRBJ2-2
DNA: TGTGCCAGCAGCTTGGAGGAAGGGCGGGGGAACACCGGGGAGCTGTTTTTT
CDR3: CASSLEEGRGNTGELFF

V: TRBV28
size: .
D: .
J: TRBJ1-2
DNA: TGTGCCAGCAGAGCCGCAGGGGCTGTCTATGGCTACACCTTC
CDR3: CASRAAGAVYGYTF

V: TRBV27
size: .
D: .
J: TRBJ1-6
DNA: TGTGCCAGCAGTTTTTACAGCCCCTATAATTCACCCCTCCACTTT
CDR3: CASSFYSPYNSPLHF

V: TRBV2
size: few
D: .
J: TRBJ2-2
DNA: TGTGCCAGCAGTGTATCGGGGGAGCTGTTTTTT
CDR3: CASSVSGELFF

V: TRBV6-5
size: .
D: .
J: TRBJ1-2
DNA: TGTGCCAGCAGTCTCTCCCGGGACACCTATGGCTACACCTTC
CDR3: CASSLSRDTYGYTF

V: TRBV21-1
size: .
D: .
J: TRBJ2-7
DNA: TGTGCCAGAGGGACTAGCGCGACCTACGAGCAGTACTTC
CDR3: CARGTSATYEQYF

V: TRBV12-3/TRBV12-4
size: .
D: .
J: TRBJ1-2
DNA: TGTGCCAGCAACCGGGACAAGAGCTATGGCTACACCTTC
CDR3: CASNRDKSYGYTF

V: TRBV24-1
size: .
D: .
J: TRBJ1-5
DNA: TGTGCCACCAGTGAGGGAGGGTGGCAGCCCCAGCATTTT
CDR3: CATSEGGWQPQHF

V: TRBV9
size: .
D: .
J: TRBJ2-5
DNA: TGTGCCAGCAGCGCTAACCAAGAGACCCAGTACTTC
CDR3: CASSANQETQYF

V: TRBV6-5
size: .
D: .
J: TRBJ1-4
DNA: TGTGCCAGCGGACAGAGGGGTGAAAAACTGTTTTTT
CDR3: CASGQRGEKLFF

V: TRBV28
size: once
D: TRBD1
J: TRBJ2-3
DNA: TGTGCCAGCACAAGGACAGGGGACACAGATACGCAGTATTTT
CDR3: CASTRTGDTDTQYF

V: TRBV19
size: .
D: .
J: TRBJ1-5
DNA: TGTGCCAGTAGTATCGGCCAGGTCGGTCAGCCCCAGCATTTT
CDR3: CASSIGQVGQPQHF

V: TRBV7-2
size: .
D: .
J: TRBJ2-7
DNA: TGTGCCAGCAGCTTAGGCGGTGTAGACTACGAGCAGTACTTC
CDR3: CASSLGGVDYEQYF

V: TRBV18
size: .
D: .
J: TRBJ1-2
DNA: TGTGCCAGCTCACGCGGCGGAAACTATGGCTACACCTTC
CDR3: CASSRGGNYGYTF

V: TRBV2
size: once
D: .
J: TRBJ1-5
DNA: TGTGCCAGCAGTCATCAGGGCGGTGGATGGGTCAATAGCAATCAGCCCCAGCATTTT
CDR3: CASSHQGGGWVNSNQPQHF

V: TRBV7-2
size: .
D: .
J: TRBJ2-7
DNA: TGTGCCAGCAGCTTAGGGACAGCCTACGAGCAGTACTTC
CDR3: CASSLGTAYEQYF

V: TRBV4-1
size: .
D: .
J: TRBJ1-6
DNA: TGCGCCAGCAAATTTGACTTGGGGAGCAATTCACCCCTCCACTTT
CDR3: CASKFDLGSNSPLHF

V: TRBV28
size: few
D: .
J: TRBJ1-2
DNA: TGTGCCAGCAGTTCGGGGGGAGTATATGGCTACACCTTC
CDR3: CASSSGGVYGYTF

V: TRBV6-5
size: .
D: .
J: TRBJ2-7
DNA: TGTGCCAGCAATAGAGACATGTCCTACGAGCAGTACTTC
CDR3: CASNRDMSYEQYF

V: TRBV4-1
size: .
D: .
J: TRBJ1-1
DNA: TGCGCCAGCAGCCCCGGGAACACTGAAGCTTTCTTT
CDR3: CASSPGNTEAFF

V: TRBV2
size: .
D: TRBD1
J: TRBJ2-1
DNA: TGTGCCAGCAGTGGGGACAGGGCCTACAATGAGCAGTTCTTC
CDR3: CASSGDRAYNEQFF

V: TRBV21-1
size: .
D: .
J: TRBJ1-5
DNA: .
CDR3: CASSKGGNRRPLPYSCNQPQHF

V: TRBV6-1
size: .
D: .
J: TRBJ2-1
DNA: TGTGCCAGCAGTGCTCGGGACATGTTGGGAACCTCCTACAATGAGCAGTTCTTC
CDR3: CASSARDMLGTSYNEQFF

V: TRBV5-1
size: .
D: .
J: TRBJ2-1
DNA: TGCGCCAGCAGCTTGGTAGCGAATCGCTACAATGAGCAGTTCTTC
CDR3: CASSLVANRYNEQFF

V: TRBV2
size: .
D: .
J: TRBJ2-5
DNA: TGTGCCAGCAGAAACCGGGATCAAATGCGAGAGACCCAGTACTTC
CDR3: CASRNRDQMRETQYF

V: TRBV12-5
size: .
D: .
J: TRBJ2-3
DNA: TGTGCTAGTGGGGGTCAGGGGGGTCGCACAGATACGCAGTATTTT
CDR3: CASGGQGGRTDTQYF

V: TRBV12-5
size: .
D: .
J: TRBJ1-4
DNA: TGTGCTAGTGGTTTGTACGGGCAACAGGGTCCGGGAACTAATGAAAAACTGTTTTTT
CDR3: CASGLYGQQGPGTNEKLFF